One sample yielded the 19 T cell receptor beta chains listed below, sequenced in a study of preoperative IRX-2 immunotherapy in early breast cancer. The sample's treatment: preoperative locoregional IRX-2 cytokine immunotherapy. TCRdb's table, derived via immunoSEQ multiplex PCR, lists solely in-frame clones and lacks some. Counted here are roughly 62,000 clones, approximately 95% occurring once; the ten biggest clones make up under 2%. The sample was collected from a patient treated with IRX-2 immunotherapy. The receptors here all came from a human donor with breast cancer.

The gene calls are TRBV6-5 and TRBJ2-6; no clear D gene. The germline V and J ends were trimmed by 0 bases and 1 base, with 4 bases remaining between them. The CDR3 has 15 residues. CDR1 is MNHEY, CDR2 SVGAGI, per germline. The CDR3 is CASSYSGSGANVLTF. In DNA form, the CDR3 reads TGTGCCAGCAGTTACTCGGGGTCTGGGGCCAACGTCCTGACTTTC.

The J gene is TRBJ2-1, the V gene TRBV7-8, with 7 positions matching TRBD1. From germline, CDR1 is SGHVS and CDR2 FQNEAQ. The CDR3 extends over 11 amino acids. With V trimmed by 5 bases and J by 13 bases, 5 bases remained unmatched. DNA for the CDR3: TGTGCCAGCAGCCGGGACAGTCCCCAGTTCTTC. This sequence encodes CASSRDSPQFF.

This clone was detected only once. The J gene is TRBJ2-2, the V gene TRBV5-1; D tentatively fits TRBD1 or TRBD2 (5 bases each). Trimming shortened V by 0 bases and J by 0 bases, and 6 bases separated the two germline ends. This CDR3 comprises 15 residues. Germline lookup yields CDR1 SGHRS and CDR2 YFSETQ. The DNA for the CDR3 is TGCGCCAGCAGCTTGGGGGGGACGAACACCGGGGAGCTGTTTTTT. Its protein is CASSLGGTNTGELFF.

This chain uses TRBV10-3 with TRBJ2-1; 11 bases map to TRBD2. In germline, CDR1 is ENHRY, CDR2 SYGVKD. Trimming took 6 bases from V and 7 from J; bases not matched to a gene: 11. This CDR3 contains 16 residues. The CDR3 DNA follows: TGTGCCATCAGAGACCCTACTAGCGGGGGCCCTAATGAGCAGTTCTTC. Amino acid sequence: CAIRDPTSGGPNEQFF.

The chain joins TRBV2 to TRBJ2-6; D call uncertain. Trimming left V 7 bases short and J 1 base short, with 5 bases between. Germline lookup yields CDR1 SNHLY and CDR2 FYNNEI. The CDR3 runs 13 residues. CDR3 nucleotides: TGTGCCAGCAAAACTTCTGGGGCCAACGTCCTGACTTTC. It codes for CASKTSGANVLTF.

This chain connects TRBV9 to TRBJ2-6; 10 nucleotides agree with TRBD1. The CDR3 runs to 18 residues. V was pared by 5 bases and J by 0 bases, with 8 bases of the junction left unmatched. Germline V lookup: CDR1 SGDLS, CDR2 YYNGEE. In nucleotides, the CDR3 is TGTGCCAGCAGACAGGGGGGGACAGGGGCCTCTGGGGCCAACGTCCTGACTTTC. This sequence encodes CASRQGGTGASGANVLTF.

A single count supports this clone. V and J are TRBV7-9 and TRBJ1-4, with TRBD1 as a possible D gene (5 bases). The CDR3 runs 15 residues. V dropped 5 bases and J dropped 7 bases, with 17 bases sitting between them. Per the germline V gene, CDR1 is SEHNR and CDR2 is FQNEAQ (reference sequence). CDR3 in DNA: TGTGCCAGCAGCACTACCGGGACCTTAGGTGAAAAACTGTTTTTT. Residues: CASSTTGTLGEKLFF.

The CDR3 is CASSLLQGREQYF. The CDR3 DNA follows: TGTGCCAGCAGCCTTTTACAGGGTCGCGAGCAGTACTTC. The V call is TRBV14, the J call TRBJ2-7; a possible D gene is TRBD1 (6 bases). Trimming cost V 4 bases and J 6 bases, with 13 bases left between them. The CDR3 contains 13 residues. CDR1 and CDR2 from the germline V gene are SGHDN and FVKESK.

V gene TRBV25-1 combines with J gene TRBJ1-4; D remains ambiguous. V was cut by 7 bases and J by 8 bases, with 17 bases left in between. Germline CDR1 is MGHDK and CDR2 is SYGVNS. The length of the CDR3 is 14 residues. CDR3 loop: CASKRSGGWEKLFF. For the CDR3, the DNA is TGTGCCAGCAAACGGTCTGGTGGTTGGGAAAAACTGTTTTTT.

This chain joins TRBV9 and TRBJ2-1; 11 nucleotides match TRBD2. CDR1 SGDLS and CDR2 YYNGEE come from the germline V gene. This CDR3 is 15 amino acids long. J was trimmed by 4 bases and V by 4 bases; bases with no gene match: 4. The CDR3 nucleotides read TGTGCCAGCAGCCGTAGCGGGGGGGGTTACAATGAGCAGTTCTTC. Its protein product is CASSRSGGGYNEQFF.

The chain couples TRBV5-6 to TRBJ1-3; tentative D call: TRBD1 (5 bases). The CDR3 spans 16 residues. Trimming left V 2 bases short and J 7 bases short, with 19 bases between. Germline V lookup: CDR1 SGHDT, CDR2 YYEEEE. Here the CDR3 DNA reads TGTGCCAGCAGCTTTATGGGACCGGGGGGTTGGAACACCATATATTTT. This sequence encodes CASSFMGPGGWNTIYF.

The chain couples TRBV7-3 to TRBJ2-3; 9 positions agree with TRBD2. The CDR3 has 15 amino acids. V was pared by 5 bases and J by 0 bases, with 3 bases of the junction left unmatched. Per the germline V gene, CDR1 is SGHTA and CDR2 is FQGTGA. The CDR3 region is CASSNLAGSTDTQYF. The CDR3 DNA sequence: TGTGCCAGCAGCAACCTAGCGGGGAGCACAGATACGCAGTATTTT. The variable domain in full, with the rest retrieved from reference TRBV7-3 and TRBJ2-3, is GAGVSQTPSNKVTEKGKYVELRCDPISGHTALYWYRQSLGQGPEFLIYFQGTGAADDSGLPNDRFFAVRPEGSVSTLKIQRTERGDSAVYLCASSNLAGSTDTQYFGPGTRLTVL.

This clone was counted only a few times. The rearrangement links TRBV6-6 to TRBJ2-3; 8 bases fit TRBD2. Per germline, CDR1 MNHNY and CDR2 SVGAGI (reference sequence). The ends lost 6 bases at V and 6 bases at J; junction bases unmatched: 5. This CDR3 contains 13 residues. CDR3 protein: CASRGLVSDTQYF. In nucleotides, the CDR3 is TGTGCCAGCAGGGGACTAGTGTCGGATACGCAGTATTTT.

This clone was picked up one time. The CDR3 protein is CASSLDLAGVSDTQYF. The CDR3 coding sequence is TGTGCCAGCAGCTTGGATCTAGCGGGAGTTTCAGATACGCAGTATTTT. V gene TRBV5-6 combines with J gene TRBJ2-3, with 10 bases lining up with TRBD2. This CDR3 has 16 amino acids. Looked up from germline, CDR1 is SGHDT and CDR2 is YYEEEE. With V trimmed by 0 bases and J by 4 bases, 5 bases remained unmatched.

The chain combines TRBV6-5 with TRBJ2-7; D possibly corresponds to TRBD1 (8 bases). CDR3 length equals 15 residues. Germline CDR1 is MNHEY and CDR2 is SVGAGI. Trimming took off 6 bases at V and 4 bases at J, with 19 bases between the two ends. CDR3 coding DNA: TGTGCCAGCAGCTACGCGACAGGGGAGGGTTACGAGCAGTACTTC. Protein: CASSYATGEGYEQYF.

V is TRBV28 and J is TRBJ1-3; D gene unclear. The V gene's germline CDR1 is MDHEN and CDR2 SYDVKM. This CDR3 region has 13 residues. The germline V and J ends were trimmed by 8 bases and 10 bases, with 18 bases remaining between them. CDR3 DNA: TGTGCCAGCGGCCACGACGGTTTGGGTACCATATATTTT. This sequence encodes CASGHDGLGTIYF.

This clone was seen just once. This chain joins TRBV28 and TRBJ2-3, with 8 bases matching TRBD2. This CDR3 comprises 14 residues. The ends lost 7 bases at V and 5 bases at J; junction bases unmatched: 8. Germline V gene sequence: CDR1 MDHEN, CDR2 SYDVKM. CDR3 region: CASTHSGTKDTQYF. The CDR3, as DNA: TGTGCCAGCACCCATAGCGGGACTAAAGATACGCAGTATTTT. The full variable domain, rest sourced from reference TRBV28 and TRBJ2-3, is DVKVTQSSRYLVKRTGEKVFLECVQDMDHENMFWYRQDPGLGLRLIYFSYDVKMKEKGDIPEGYSVSREKKERFSLILESASTNQTSMYLCASTHSGTKDTQYFGPGTRLTVL.

V and J are TRBV4-2 and TRBJ1-4; D unclear. Germline V gene sequence: CDR1 LGHNA, CDR2 YNFKEQ. The CDR3 has 14 amino acids. Trimming took 4 bases from V and 7 from J, leaving 13 bases between them. The CDR3 bases are TGTGCCAGCAGCCTTAACCCACAAGGTGAAAAACTGTTTTTT. It specifies CASSLNPQGEKLFF.

CDR3 nucleotides: TGTGCCAGCAGCTTGGTGGGGGCCGACCAAGAGACCCAGTACTTC. The encoded protein is CASSLVGADQETQYF. The chain employs TRBV5-4 and TRBJ2-5; weak D call: TRBD1 (6 bases). The ends were cut back, 0 bases at V and 0 bases at J, with 9 bases in the middle. The germline gives CDR1 SGHNT, CDR2 YYREEE (reference sequence). The CDR3 is 15 residues long.